The 25 T cell receptor beta chains presented below share a single source sample, sequenced in a study of blood T cell repertoires in COVID-19. Sequenced by immunoSEQ multiplex PCR; TCRdb stores in-frame clones only, minus some. The sample contains roughly 50,000 clones, around 81% of which appear only once. The sequenced sample consisted of peripheral blood. These TCRs come from a woman between 55 and 75 years old with acute or convalescent COVID-19.

The chain recombines TRBV11-2 with TRBJ2-4; 7 positions match TRBD2. From germline, CDR1 is SGHAT and CDR2 FQNNGV. The CDR3 has 15 amino acids. Germline trimming cut 5 bases from V and 0 bases from J; bases unmatched to any gene: 4. CDR3: CASSPAGVAKNIQYF. The CDR3 DNA reads TGTGCCAGCAGCCCCGCGGGGGTAGCCAAAAACATTCAGTACTTC. The whole variable domain, remainder taken from reference TRBV11-2 and TRBJ2-4, is EAGVAQSPRYKIIEKRQSVAFWCNPISGHATLYWYQQILGQGPKLLIQFQNNGVVDDSQLPKDRFSAERLKGVDSTLKIQPAKLEDSAVYLCASSPAGVAKNIQYFGAGTRLSVL.

V is TRBV12-3 or TRBV12-4 and J is TRBJ2-1, with TRBD2 matching over 9 bases. This CDR3 has 13 residues. Unmatched junction bases numbered 4, after V lost 3 bases and J lost 10 bases. The CDR3 reads CASSLSLAGEQFF. The CDR3 nucleotides are TGTGCCAGCAGTTTGAGCCTAGCGGGAGAGCAGTTCTTC.

CDR3 loop: CACPTGQAYYGYTF. The CDR3 nucleotides read TGTGCCTGTCCCACGGGACAGGCTTACTATGGCTACACCTTC. This chain joins TRBV30 and TRBJ1-2; TRBD1 matches 8 bases. Germline V lookup: CDR1 GTSNPN, CDR2 SVGIG (reference sequence). The CDR3 has 14 residues. V lost 6 bases, J lost 3 bases, and 9 bases stayed unmatched.

The chain links TRBV18 to TRBJ1-4; tentatively, D is TRBD1 (6 bases). Trimming removed 5 bases from V and 0 bases from J, with 16 bases in between. The germline V gene has CDR1 KGHSH and CDR2 LQKENI. This CDR3 region has 17 residues. DNA for the CDR3: TGTGCCAGCTCAACTAGACAGGCTTCATCAACTAATGAAAAACTGTTTTTT. Its translation is CASSTRQASSTNEKLFF.

CDR3 nucleotide sequence: TGTGCCAGCAGTGCCGACCAGGGCCACAATGAGCAGTTCTTC. Protein sequence: CASSADQGHNEQFF. The genes are TRBV7-2 and TRBJ2-1; tentatively, D is TRBD1 (5 bases). The germline V and J ends were trimmed by 6 bases and 5 bases, with 14 bases remaining between them. Germline V gene sequence: CDR1 SGHTA, CDR2 FQGNSA. The CDR3 spans 14 residues.

This clone has just a few counts. CDR3 sequence: CASSLDRALRLSEAFF. The CDR3 DNA is TGCGCCAGCAGCTTGGACAGGGCCCTCCGTTTGTCTGAAGCTTTCTTT. This chain connects TRBV5-1 to TRBJ1-1; a possible D gene is TRBD1 (6 bases). Between the trimmed V and J ends, which lost 0 bases and 6 bases, there was a span of 18 bases. The CDR3 spans 16 residues. CDR1 is SGHRS, CDR2 YFSETQ, per germline.

The chain combines TRBV29-1 with TRBJ1-2; D gene ambiguous. Looked up from germline, CDR1 is SQVTM and CDR2 is ANQGSEA. Trimming stripped 0 bases from V and 7 bases from J, with 12 bases between. The CDR3 runs 13 residues. The CDR3 nucleotides read TGCAGCGTTGAAGATAGTGCGGCCGTTGGCTACACCTTC. It encodes CSVEDSAAVGYTF.

V and J are TRBV28 and TRBJ1-2, with D maybe TRBD1 (6 bases). CDR3 length equals 13 residues. Per germline, CDR1 MDHEN and CDR2 SYDVKM. Trimming removed 10 bases at V and 10 bases at J, with 22 bases between. The CDR3 sequence is CAILNRDTLHYTF. CDR3 in DNA: TGTGCCATCCTCAACCGGGACACACTCCACTACACCTTC.

A few counts support this clone. The chain employs TRBV5-4 and TRBJ1-6; TRBD1 aligns across 10 bases. Trimming cost V 4 bases and J 10 bases; bases outside gene matches: 11. The CDR3 is 16 residues long. Germline V gene sequence: CDR1 SGHNT, CDR2 YYREEE (reference sequence). The CDR3 DNA is TGTGCCAGCAGCCCCGGGACAGGGGATACGGGATCACCCCTCCACTTT. Residues: CASSPGTGDTGSPLHF.

The rearrangement joins TRBV4-1 to TRBJ1-4; no reliable D call. CDR3 size: 18 residues. Between the trimmed V and J ends, which lost 4 bases and 7 bases, there was a span of 25 bases. Germline loops: CDR1 MGHRA, CDR2 YSYEKL. CDR3 sequence: CASSLANTDSDVGEKLFF. The DNA for the CDR3 is TGCGCCAGCAGCCTCGCGAATACCGACTCGGATGTCGGTGAAAAACTGTTTTTT.

The CDR3 region is CSGGTTGAGTDTQYF. The CDR3 region has the DNA TGCAGCGGAGGAACGACAGGGGCAGGAACAGATACGCAGTATTTT. This chain links TRBV29-1 with TRBJ2-3, with 8 bases lining up with TRBD1. This CDR3 is 15 amino acids long. Per the germline V gene, CDR1 is SQVTM and CDR2 is ANQGSEA. Germline trimming cut 7 bases from V and 3 bases from J; bases unmatched to any gene: 12.

This chain uses TRBV19 with TRBJ2-7; 7 nucleotides align to TRBD1. The J segment lost 6 bases and the V segment lost 6 bases, leaving 11 bases of the junction unmatched. Looked up from germline, CDR1 is LNHDA and CDR2 is SQIVND (reference sequence). The CDR3 length is 14 residues. DNA of the CDR3: TGTGCCAGTAGCACCGGGACAGCCAACTCCGAGCAGTACTTC. This codes for CASSTGTANSEQYF. The variable domain in full, completed from reference TRBV19 and TRBJ2-7, reads DGGITQSPKYLFRKEGQNVTLSCEQNLNHDAMYWYRQDPGQGLRLIYYSQIVNDFQKGDIAEGYSVSREKKESFPLTVTSAQKNPTAFYLCASSTGTANSEQYFGPGTRLTVT.

The rearrangement joins TRBV18 to TRBJ2-3, with 10 positions matching TRBD2. The germline V gene encodes CDR1 KGHSH and CDR2 LQKENI. The CDR3 has 17 residues. V lost 1 base and J lost 3; bases outside the gene matches: 7. The CDR3: CASSPLLTSGATDTQYF. CDR3 nucleotide sequence: TGTGCCAGCTCACCACTACTAACTAGCGGGGCGACAGATACGCAGTATTTT.

CDR3 sequence reads: CASSPTQGAYSNQPQHF. In nucleotides, the CDR3 is TGTGCCAGCTCACCAACACAGGGGGCTTATAGCAATCAGCCCCAGCATTTT. The chain recombines TRBV18 with TRBJ1-5, with 9 nucleotides matching TRBD1. Germline values: CDR1 KGHSH, CDR2 LQKENI. The CDR3 is 17 amino acids. The J segment lost 0 bases and the V segment lost 2 bases, leaving 5 bases of the junction unmatched.

The rearrangement links TRBV28 to TRBJ2-1; 14 bases agree with TRBD2. This CDR3 region has 15 residues. CDR1 and CDR2 from the germline V gene are MDHEN and SYDVKM. Trimming at V came to 6 bases and at J to 9 bases, leaving 7 bases not matched to a gene. The CDR3 bases are TGTGCCAGCAGGGCCCAGACTAGCGGGGGGGCTGAGCAGTTCTTC. As protein: CASRAQTSGGAEQFF.

The chain recombines TRBV7-2 with TRBJ2-1; 14 bases are shared with TRBD2. V was pared by 5 bases and J by 7 bases, with 13 bases of the junction left unmatched. The length of the CDR3 is 18 residues. CDR1 is SGHTA and CDR2 is FQGNSA in the germline V gene. CDR3 protein: CASSPGRLAGGRGNEQFF. The CDR3 DNA reads TGTGCCAGCAGCCCGGGGAGACTAGCGGGAGGGCGGGGAAATGAGCAGTTCTTC.

As DNA, the CDR3 is TGTGCCAGCAGACCAGGACAGACAGCTAACTATGGCTACACCTTC. Its translation: CASRPGQTANYGYTF. The chain links TRBV6-6 to TRBJ1-2, with D possibly matching TRBD1 (6 bases). Looked up from germline, CDR1 is MNHNY and CDR2 is SVGAGI (reference sequence). This CDR3 is built from 15 residues. V lost 6 bases and J lost 0, with 14 bases in between.

This sequence joins TRBV12-3 or TRBV12-4 and TRBJ2-7; no clear D. The CDR3 is 12 amino acids. V lost 6 bases and J 3 bases, leaving 9 bases between the germline ends. The CDR3 spells CASSRPGYEQYF. The DNA for the CDR3 is TGTGCCAGCAGCAGACCGGGCTACGAGCAGTACTTC.

This chain uses TRBV3-1 (or the pseudogene TRBV3-2) with TRBJ2-7; TRBD1 is a possible D gene (6 bases). CDR3 length: 18 residues. Trimming pared 0 bases from V and 3 bases from J, leaving 21 bases between. Germline V gene data show CDR1 as LGHDT and CDR2 as YNNKEL (reference sequence). The CDR3 DNA follows: TGTGCCAGCAGCCAAGATCAAGCGTACAGGGCCCGATTCTACGAGCAGTACTTC. It encodes CASSQDQAYRARFYEQYF.

The genes are TRBV28 and TRBJ1-5; 8 nucleotides agree with TRBD1. The CDR3 has 14 residues. Germline CDR1 reads MDHEN; CDR2 reads SYDVKM. The junction had 0 bases not matched to a gene; V was cut back by 4 bases and J by 1 base. The CDR3 reads CASSWTGSNQPQHF. Here the CDR3 DNA reads TGTGCCAGCAGTTGGACAGGGAGCAATCAGCCCCAGCATTTT.

This chain joins TRBV10-2 and TRBJ1-3; 7 bases are shared with TRBD1. CDR3 length: 15 amino acids. CDR1 is WSHSY and CDR2 is SAAADI in the germline V gene. With 4 bases clipped from V and 0 bases from J, the junction kept 3 bases outside the gene matches. CDR3 bases: TGCGCCAGCAGTGGGGGGGACAGCTCTGGAAACACCATATATTTT. Translation gives CASSGGDSSGNTIYF.

This chain joins TRBV5-1 and TRBJ1-1, with a tentative D call TRBD1 (5 bases). CDR3 length: 17 residues. V lost 7 bases, J lost 3 bases, and 25 bases lay in between. Per germline, CDR1 SGHRS and CDR2 YFSETQ. DNA of the CDR3: TGCGCCAGCCATCCCGCGCAGGGAAGGCTGATGGACACTGAAGCTTTCTTT. Protein: CASHPAQGRLMDTEAFF.

The chain recombines TRBV19 with TRBJ1-1; no reliable D call. The CDR3 sequence is 15 residues long. V lost 0 bases and J lost 4, with 12 bases in between. Germline V lookup: CDR1 LNHDA, CDR2 SQIVND (reference sequence). The CDR3 here is CASSIDFPGLTEAFF. CDR3 DNA: TGTGCCAGTAGTATAGATTTCCCTGGGCTCACTGAAGCTTTCTTT.

This clone showed up just a few times. The chain is built from TRBV19 and TRBJ1-5; D remains unclear. This CDR3 spans 14 amino acids. V was pared by 4 bases and J by 6 bases, with 13 bases between. Looked up from germline, CDR1 is LNHDA and CDR2 is SQIVND (reference sequence). Here the CDR3 reads CASSNPGNFQPQHF. The DNA of the CDR3 is TGTGCCAGTAGTAACCCCGGGAATTTTCAGCCCCAGCATTTT.

This clone was observed a few times. Different DNA sequences within this sample yield the same CDR3. V is TRBV2 and J is TRBJ2-7, with 11 nucleotides matching TRBD1. CDR1 and CDR2 from the germline V gene are SNHLY and FYNNEI. This CDR3 is built from 13 residues. V gave up 6 bases and J gave up 6 bases; unmatched junction bases: 4. The CDR3 is CASSGQGAGEQYF. The CDR3 DNA reads as TGTGCCAGCAGCGGACAGGGGGCAGGCGAGCAGTACTTC.